Below, 21 T cell receptor beta chains from the same sample are listed, as sequenced in a study of shared clonotypes between healthy human individuals. Sequenced by immunoSEQ multiplex PCR; TCRdb stores in-frame clones only, minus some. Among fewer than 1.4 million clones, 78% were seen once, and the ten largest hold roughly 0.55%. The sequencing sample was made of memory CD4+ T cells from PBMCs. Subset specified: CD45RA-negative fraction. Receptors were obtained from a man aged 18-30 years in good health. Some clones in this sample may be carry-over from other donors' samples.

The CDR3 spells CASAMGHNNEQFF. DNA for the CDR3: TGCGCCAGCGCCATGGGACATAACAATGAGCAGTTCTTC. The rearrangement uses TRBV5-1 and TRBJ2-1, with D tentatively TRBD1 (6 bases). This CDR3 region has 13 residues. Germline V gene lookup returns CDR1 SGHRS and CDR2 YFSETQ. The V end lost 7 bases, the J end lost 5 bases, and 13 bases lay between the germline ends.

The genes are TRBV5-5 and TRBJ2-7; D perhaps matches TRBD1 (5 bases). Germline assignment: CDR1 SGHKS and CDR2 YYEKEE (reference sequence). The CDR3 is 13 amino acids. V shed 0 bases and J shed 6 bases, with 10 bases lying between them. CDR3 region: CASSLAYQGEQYF. DNA for the CDR3: TGTGCCAGCAGCTTGGCCTACCAGGGCGAGCAGTACTTC. The whole variable domain, filled in from reference TRBV5-5 and TRBJ2-7, reads DAGVTQSPTHLIKTRGQQVTLRCSPISGHKSVSWYQQVLGQGPQFIFQYYEKEERGRGNFPDRFSARQFPNYSSELNVNALLLGDSALYLCASSLAYQGEQYFGPGTRLTVT.

This rearrangement joins TRBV11-2 to TRBJ1-5, with D perhaps TRBD1 (5 bases). The V and J ends lost 4 bases and 1 base respectively, with 11 bases between them. CDR3 length: 15 residues. CDR1 and CDR2 (germline): SGHAT, FQNNGV. As DNA, the CDR3 is TGTGCCAGCAGCTCCCCCCGGGGGAGCAATCAGCCCCAGCATTTT. As protein: CASSSPRGSNQPQHF. Full variable domain (missing parts from reference TRBV11-2 and TRBJ1-5): EAGVAQSPRYKIIEKRQSVAFWCNPISGHATLYWYQQILGQGPKLLIQFQNNGVVDDSQLPKDRFSAERLKGVDSTLKIQPAKLEDSAVYLCASSSPRGSNQPQHFGDGTRLSIL.

This clone was seen a handful of times. V is TRBV28 and J is TRBJ2-6; 10 nucleotides agree with TRBD1. Germline CDR1 MDHEN, CDR2 SYDVKM. This CDR3 spans 17 amino acids. J gave up 2 bases and V 5 bases, and 6 bases lay outside the gene matches. CDR3 residues: CASSEGTGAAGANVLTF. CDR3 bases: TGTGCCAGCAGTGAGGGGACAGGGGCCGCTGGGGCCAACGTCCTGACTTTC.

This chain joins TRBV4-3 and TRBJ1-3; D might be TRBD1 (5 bases). CDR3 length: 15 residues. V gave up 4 bases and J gave up 9 bases, with 19 bases separating them. The germline gives CDR1 LGHNA, CDR2 YSLEER. The CDR3 bases are TGCGCCAGCAGCCTTCACGGGCAGGGAAGTCGCACCATATATTTT. Amino acid sequence: CASSLHGQGSRTIYF.

The sample holds a few counts of this clone. This sequence joins TRBV11-2 and TRBJ2-5; 12 bases are shared with TRBD1. The length of the CDR3 is 18 residues. Trimming cost V 5 bases and J 3 bases; bases outside gene matches: 13. Germline V gene data show CDR1 as SGHAT and CDR2 as FQNNGV. The CDR3 here is CASSHLLGQGAPEETQYF. The CDR3 DNA sequence: TGTGCCAGCAGCCACCTGCTGGGACAGGGGGCCCCCGAAGAGACCCAGTACTTC.

The CDR3 here is CASSLRQGSEEQYF. The CDR3 DNA reads TGCGCCAGCAGCTTAAGACAGGGGTCCGAGGAGCAGTACTTC. The J gene is TRBJ2-7, the V gene TRBV5-1; TRBD1 agrees at 8 bases. Germline assignment: CDR1 SGHRS and CDR2 YFSETQ. The CDR3 has 14 amino acids. V lost 2 bases and J lost 7; bases outside the gene matches: 8.

The V and J genes are TRBV7-9 and TRBJ2-5; perhaps TRBD2 as D (6 bases). This CDR3 is built from 14 residues. Germline V lookup: CDR1 SEHNR, CDR2 FQNEAQ (reference sequence). V was shortened by 5 bases and J by 2 bases, with 12 bases between the two germline ends. CDR3 nucleotide sequence: TGTGCCAGCAGCGTCCACCGGGAGCAAGAGACCCAGTACTTC. The encoded protein is CASSVHREQETQYF.

The CDR3 DNA is TGTGCCAGCGGCGGGACGACCAGCTCCTACAATGAGCAGTTCTTC. Its translation: CASGGTTSSYNEQFF. This sequence joins TRBV11-2 and TRBJ2-1; D is perhaps TRBD2 (6 bases). Looked up from germline, CDR1 is SGHAT and CDR2 is FQNNGV. The CDR3 covers 15 residues. V lost 8 bases and J 0 bases, leaving 14 bases between the germline ends. Together with reference TRBV11-2 and TRBJ2-1, the CDR3 gives the full variable domain: EAGVAQSPRYKIIEKRQSVAFWCNPISGHATLYWYQQILGQGPKLLIQFQNNGVVDDSQLPKDRFSAERLKGVDSTLKIQPAKLEDSAVYLCASGGTTSSYNEQFFGPGTRLTVL.

The chain recombines TRBV2 with TRBJ2-5, with 10 nucleotides matching TRBD2. V lost 6 bases and J lost 1; bases outside the gene matches: 5. The CDR3 length is 15 residues. Germline-derived CDR1 and CDR2 are SNHLY and FYNNEI. This CDR3 reads CASRRTSGSQETQYF. The DNA of the CDR3 is TGTGCCAGCAGACGGACTAGCGGAAGCCAAGAGACCCAGTACTTC. Together with reference TRBV2 and TRBJ2-5, the CDR3 gives the full variable domain: EPEVTQTPSHQVTQMGQEVILRCVPISNHLYFYWYRQILGQKVEFLVSFYNNEISEKSEIFDDQFSVERPDGSNFTLKIRSTKLEDSAMYFCASRRTSGSQETQYFGPGTRLLVL.

V is TRBV12-5 and J is TRBJ2-2, with a weak D call TRBD2 (5 bases). The length of the CDR3 is 17 residues. Trimming stripped 1 base from V and 8 bases from J, with 20 bases between. Germline V gene data show CDR1 as LGHNT and CDR2 as FRNRAP. This CDR3 reads CASGLAAFGKEAGELFF. CDR3 DNA sequence: TGTGCTAGTGGTTTGGCAGCTTTTGGGAAGGAGGCGGGGGAGCTGTTTTTT. The full variable domain, in which reference TRBV12-5 and TRBJ2-2 provide the parts outside the CDR3, is DARVTQTPRHKVTEMGQEVTMRCQPILGHNTVFWYRQTMMQGLELLAYFRNRAPLDDSGMPKDRFSAEMPDATLATLKIQPSEPRDSAVYFCASGLAAFGKEAGELFFGEGSRLTVL.

This sequence joins TRBV28 and TRBJ1-4, with TRBD1 as a possible D gene (6 bases). In germline, CDR1 is MDHEN, CDR2 SYDVKM. The length of the CDR3 is 17 residues. Trimming took off 2 bases at V and 4 bases at J, with 17 bases between the two ends. CDR3 in amino acids: CASSLVTRGQSNEKLFF. In nucleotides, the CDR3 is TGTGCCAGCAGTTTAGTGACCCGGGGACAAAGTAATGAAAAACTGTTTTTT.

A few counts support this clone. The V gene is TRBV6-1, the J gene TRBJ1-2; D gene uncertain. Germline CDR1 and CDR2: MNHNS and SASEGT. This CDR3 region has 11 residues. The V end lost 4 bases, the J end lost 4 bases, and 4 bases lay between the germline ends. The CDR3 DNA sequence: TGTGCCAGCAGTGGCCTCTATGGCTACACCTTC. Translating gives CASSGLYGYTF.

This clone was found many times. The chain joins TRBV5-1 to TRBJ2-5; TRBD2 agrees at 8 bases. Germline V CDR1 and CDR2: SGHRS, YFSETQ. The CDR3 spans 15 residues. The V and J ends lost 5 bases and 5 bases, in that order; junction bases with no gene match: 11. CDR3 residues: CASRDGTRGPETQYF. For the CDR3, the DNA is TGCGCCAGCAGGGACGGGACTAGAGGTCCGGAGACCCAGTACTTC.

This clone appeared once. CDR3 DNA: TGTGCCAGCAGTTTAGCGTATACGCAGTATTTT. Amino acid sequence: CASSLAYTQYF. This chain connects TRBV28 to TRBJ2-3; D remains unclear. This CDR3 is 11 amino acids long. Trimming removed 2 bases from V and 7 bases from J, with 4 bases in between. The germline V gene encodes CDR1 MDHEN and CDR2 SYDVKM.

This clone was detected a few times. The V and J genes are TRBV19 and TRBJ1-4, with D possibly being TRBD1 (5 bases). Looked up from germline, CDR1 is LNHDA and CDR2 is SQIVND (reference sequence). This CDR3 is 11 amino acids long. V was trimmed by 3 bases and J by 17 bases, leaving 13 bases between them. The CDR3 is CASSMGQGIFF. CDR3 DNA sequence: TGTGCCAGTAGTATGGGGCAGGGCATATTTTTT.

For this clone: Distinct nucleotide sequences in the sample also encode this CDR3. This sequence joins TRBV20-1 and TRBJ2-7; D remains unclear. V was clipped by 5 bases and J by 3 bases, with 5 bases between them. CDR1 and CDR2 from the germline V gene are DFQATT and SNEGSKA (reference sequence). The CDR3 extends over 10 amino acids. The CDR3 loop reads CSAGDYEQYF. CDR3 nucleotides: TGCAGTGCTGGGGACTACGAGCAGTACTTC.

Remarks on this clone: This specimen includes other DNA sequences encoding the same CDR3. This chain connects TRBV13 to TRBJ2-7; D is perhaps TRBD2 (5 bases). Germline loops: CDR1 PRHDT, CDR2 FYEKMQ (reference sequence). The CDR3 spans 13 residues. The V gene lost 1 base and the J gene lost 6 bases, with 10 bases spanning the gap. CDR3 DNA sequence: TGTGCCAGCAGCTTAGCCCTTCGGGGCGAGCAGTACTTC. Protein: CASSLALRGEQYF.

This chain links TRBV18 with TRBJ2-3, with TRBD2 as a possible D gene (6 bases). CDR1 is KGHSH and CDR2 is LQKENI in the germline V gene. CDR3 length: 16 residues. V was clipped by 3 bases and J by 6 bases, with 19 bases between them. CDR3 sequence (DNA): TGTGCCAGCTCACCGTCGGGAGCCAACGTTGGGGATACGCAGTATTTT. It codes for CASSPSGANVGDTQYF.

The gene calls are TRBV5-1 and TRBJ2-5, with D uncertain. Trimming removed 0 bases at V and 3 bases at J, with 9 bases between. Germline CDR1 is SGHRS and CDR2 is YFSETQ. The CDR3 is 14 residues long. The CDR3 DNA reads as TGCGCCAGCAGCTTGGTGGGTCAGAAAGAGACCCAGTACTTC. This encodes CASSLVGQKETQYF. Based on the CDR3 plus reference TRBV5-1 and TRBJ2-5, the full variable domain is KAGVTQTPRYLIKTRGQQVTLSCSPISGHRSVSWYQQTPGQGLQFLFEYFSETQRNKGNFPGRFSGRQFSNSRSEMNVSTLELGDSALYLCASSLVGQKETQYFGPGTRLLVL.

This chain joins TRBV6-5 and TRBJ2-6; 9 bases line up with TRBD1. V lost 6 bases and J lost 2; bases outside the gene matches: 2. Germline loops: CDR1 MNHEY, CDR2 SVGAGI. CDR3 length equals 15 residues. CDR3 amino acids: CASRGTGTGANVLTF. CDR3 nucleotide sequence: TGTGCCAGCAGAGGGACAGGGACTGGGGCCAACGTCCTGACTTTC.